The rows below give T cell receptor beta chains drawn from one sample of a study of CD8 T cells in Susac syndrome. TCRdb re-derived calls from the immunoSEQ multiplex PCR reads in MiXCR, one entry per CDR3 protein. Here the sample spans 85,000 to 120,000 distinct CDR3 sequences, 94% being singletons. Sequenced input: CD8+ T cells from PBMCs. The receptors originated from a human donor with Susac syndrome. Both conserved end residues are part of each CDR3. A D gene is named only where the DNA matches it firmly. Expanded clones are given a class, and other clones once, few, many or no size at all.

>TRBV7-8|TRBJ2-3|.|.
TGTGCCAGCAGCTTAGAGACCCGCACAGATACGCAGTATTTT
CASSLETRTDTQYF
>TRBV5-4|TRBJ2-3|TRBD2|.
TGTGCCAGCAGCTCCGGACTAGCGGGGGATAGCACAGATACGCAGTATTTT
CASSSGLAGDSTDTQYF
>TRBV3-1|TRBJ1-4|TRBD1|.
TGTGCCAGCAGCCCCGGGACAGGGACGTTCGGGGAGGAAAAACTGTTTTTT
CASSPGTGTFGEEKLFF
>TRBV10-3|TRBJ2-7|.|.
TGTGCCATCAGGCCTGAGGGGGGTTTTTCCTACGAGCAGTACTTC
CAIRPEGGFSYEQYF
>TRBV29-1|TRBJ2-6|.|.
TGCAGCGTCTGGGACGGCTCTGGGGCCAACGTCCTGACTTTC
CSVWDGSGANVLTF
>TRBV4-1|TRBJ1-4|.|.
TGCGCCAGCAGCCAAGGGACAGATAATGAAAAACTGTTTTTT
CASSQGTDNEKLFF
>TRBV9|TRBJ2-1|.|once
TGTGCCAGCAGCGTATCTTCGGGAGACGTGCAGTTCTTC
CASSVSSGDVQFF
>TRBV19|TRBJ2-2|TRBD1|.
TGTGCCAGTAGAGTGACAGGGGGCACCGGGGAGCTGTTTTTT
CASRVTGGTGELFF
>TRBV20-1|TRBJ2-5|.|.
TGCAGTGCTAGAGATGCGCAGGGCCAAGAGACCCAGTACTTC
CSARDAQGQETQYF
>TRBV5-1|TRBJ2-7|.|once
TGCGCCAGCAGCTTTGCGGATTCCTACGAGCAGTACTTC
CASSFADSYEQYF
>TRBV6-6|TRBJ2-1|TRBD2|.
TGTGCCAGCAGTCTTGGGACTAGCGGGTACTACAATGAGCAGTTCTTC
CASSLGTSGYYNEQFF
>TRBV2|TRBJ1-1|.|.
TGTGCCAGCAGAGGGACTCAAGCTTTCTTT
CASRGTQAFF
>TRBV7-8|TRBJ2-7|TRBD2|.
TGTGCCAGCAGCTTACCGGTAGCGGGGGTCAACGAGCAGTACTTC
CASSLPVAGVNEQYF
>TRBV29-1|TRBJ1-4|TRBD1|.
TGCAGCGTTGGGCCTACCGGGACAGGGTTAGAAAAACTGTTTTTT
CSVGPTGTGLEKLFF
>TRBV9|TRBJ1-5|.|.
TGTGCCAGCAGCAAACAGGCCGATAGCAATCAGCCCCAGCATTTT
CASSKQADSNQPQHF
>TRBV29-1|TRBJ1-2|TRBD1|.
TGCAGCGTTGAAGATCAAGGGACAGGCACCTATGGCTACACCTTC
CSVEDQGTGTYGYTF
>TRBV7-2|TRBJ2-2|.|once
TGTGCCAGCAGCTTAGGGTACCGCGGGAAAACCGGGGAGCTGTTTTTT
CASSLGYRGKTGELFF
>TRBV27|TRBJ1-4|.|.
TGTGCCAGCAGTCTTCGTCAGGGGCTCCATAATGAAAAACTGTTTTTT
CASSLRQGLHNEKLFF
>TRBV20-1|TRBJ1-6|.|once
TGCAGTGCCCCGACCCCAGGGACCCTCCACTTT
CSAPTPGTLHF
>TRBV3-1|TRBJ2-7|.|.
TGTGCCAGCAGTCCTTCTCCAGGGGCCTACGAGCAGTACTTC
CASSPSPGAYEQYF
>TRBV9|TRBJ2-1|.|.
TGTGCCAGCAGCGTCTACAATGAGCAGTTCTTC
CASSVYNEQFF
>TRBV6-1|TRBJ2-7|TRBD1|.
TGTGCCAGCGAGGGGGCGATCTACGAGCAGTACTTC
CASEGAIYEQYF
>TRBV2|TRBJ2-7|.|.
TGTGCCAGCACCCGGGGGGCCGGTCCCTACGAGCAGTACTTC
CASTRGAGPYEQYF
>TRBV5-4|TRBJ1-2|.|.
TGTGCCAGCAGCTTCGAGGGGAATGGCTACACCTTC
CASSFEGNGYTF